A single TCR beta chain is shown here with its context. This record comes from a study of OX40 agonist ivuxolimab in advanced cancers. About the research overall: Dose-escalation patients had hepatocellular carcinoma, melanoma, renal cell or head and neck cancer.

Repertoires were generated with immunoSEQ multiplex PCR, while TCRdb's copy carries only in-frame clones and drops some. In the table there are approximately 100,000 clones, 80% to 95% of which are singletons. Blood got drawn at baseline, again on cycle 4 day 1, and then on cycle 7 day 1. Per the germline V gene, CDR1 is SGHTS and CDR2 is YDEGEE. CDR3 length equals 15 residues. After removal of 4 bases from V and 4 bases from J, the junction contained 9 bases not matched to a gene. Sample: CD4+ or CD8+ T cells sorted from blood, taken in a trial of the OX40 agonist ivuxolimab. The gene calls are TRBV5-8 and TRBJ1-1; 8 positions agree with TRBD1. The TCR sequence derives from an adult with an advanced solid tumor such as melanoma, head and neck, liver or kidney cancer. The CDR3 sequence: CASSRIGDRPTEAFF. As DNA, the CDR3 is TGTGCCAGCAGCCGGATCGGGGACAGGCCCACTGAAGCTTTCTTT.